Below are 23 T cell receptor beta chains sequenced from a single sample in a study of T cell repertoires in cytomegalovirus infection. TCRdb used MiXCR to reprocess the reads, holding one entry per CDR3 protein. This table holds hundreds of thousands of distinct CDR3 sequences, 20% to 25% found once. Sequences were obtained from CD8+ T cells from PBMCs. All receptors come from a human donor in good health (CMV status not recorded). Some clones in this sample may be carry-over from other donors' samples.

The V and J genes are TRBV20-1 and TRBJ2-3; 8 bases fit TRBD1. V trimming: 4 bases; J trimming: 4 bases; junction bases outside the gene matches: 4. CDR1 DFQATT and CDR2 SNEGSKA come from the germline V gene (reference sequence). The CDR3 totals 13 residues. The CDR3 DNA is TGCAGTGCTATGGACAGGGATCCAGATACGCAGTATTTT. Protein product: CSAMDRDPDTQYF.

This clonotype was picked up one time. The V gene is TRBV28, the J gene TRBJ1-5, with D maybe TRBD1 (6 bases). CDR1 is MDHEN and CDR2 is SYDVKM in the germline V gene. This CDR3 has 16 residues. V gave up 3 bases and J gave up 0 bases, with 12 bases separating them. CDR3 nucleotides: TGTGCCAGCAGTTTCCAGGGGACAAATAGCAATCAGCCCCAGCATTTT. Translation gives CASSFQGTNSNQPQHF.

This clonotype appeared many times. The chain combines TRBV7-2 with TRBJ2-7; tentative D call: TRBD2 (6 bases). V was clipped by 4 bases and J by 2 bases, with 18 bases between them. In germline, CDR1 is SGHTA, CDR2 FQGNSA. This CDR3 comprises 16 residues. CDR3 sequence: CASSSPFSGPTYEQYV. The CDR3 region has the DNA TGTGCCAGCAGCTCCCCTTTTAGCGGACCCACCTACGAGCAGTACGTC.

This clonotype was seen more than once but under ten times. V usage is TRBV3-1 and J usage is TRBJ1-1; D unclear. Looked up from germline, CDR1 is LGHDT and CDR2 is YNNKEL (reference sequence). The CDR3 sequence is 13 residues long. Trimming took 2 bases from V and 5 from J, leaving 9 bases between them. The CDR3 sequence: CASSQSGETEAFF. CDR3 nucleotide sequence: TGTGCCAGCAGCCAAAGCGGGGAGACTGAAGCTTTCTTT. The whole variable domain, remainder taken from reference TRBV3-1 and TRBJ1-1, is DTAVSQTPKYLVTQMGNDKSIKCEQNLGHDTMYWYKQDSKKFLKIMFSYNNKELIINETVPNRFSPKSPDKAHLNLHINSLELGDSAVYFCASSQSGETEAFFGQGTRLTVV.

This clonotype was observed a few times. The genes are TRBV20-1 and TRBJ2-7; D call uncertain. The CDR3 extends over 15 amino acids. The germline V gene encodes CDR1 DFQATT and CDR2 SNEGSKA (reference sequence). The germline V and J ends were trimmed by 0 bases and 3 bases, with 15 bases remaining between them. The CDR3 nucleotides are TGCAGTGCTAGAGATGAACTTCTTCGGAACTACGAGCAGTACGTC. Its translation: CSARDELLRNYEQYV.

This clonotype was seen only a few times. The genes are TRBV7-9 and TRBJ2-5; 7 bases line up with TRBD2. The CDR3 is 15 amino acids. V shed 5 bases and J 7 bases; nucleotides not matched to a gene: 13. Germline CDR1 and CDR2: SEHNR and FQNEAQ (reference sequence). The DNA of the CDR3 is TGTGCCAGCAGCCCTAGCGGCGGGGCCGAAGGGACCCAGTACTTC. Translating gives CASSPSGGAEGTQYF.

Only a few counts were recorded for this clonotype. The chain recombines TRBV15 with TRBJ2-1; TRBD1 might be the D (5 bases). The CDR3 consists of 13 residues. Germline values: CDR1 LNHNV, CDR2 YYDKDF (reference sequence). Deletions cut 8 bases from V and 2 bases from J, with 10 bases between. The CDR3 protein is CATSYRPYNEQFF. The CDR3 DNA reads TGTGCCACCTCCTACAGGCCCTACAATGAGCAGTTCTTC.

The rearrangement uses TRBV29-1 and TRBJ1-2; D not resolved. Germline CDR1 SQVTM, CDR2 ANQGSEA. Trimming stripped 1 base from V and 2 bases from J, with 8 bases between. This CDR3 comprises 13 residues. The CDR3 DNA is TGCAGCGTTGAAGCGGCGACGAACTATGGCTACACCTTC. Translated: CSVEAATNYGYTF.

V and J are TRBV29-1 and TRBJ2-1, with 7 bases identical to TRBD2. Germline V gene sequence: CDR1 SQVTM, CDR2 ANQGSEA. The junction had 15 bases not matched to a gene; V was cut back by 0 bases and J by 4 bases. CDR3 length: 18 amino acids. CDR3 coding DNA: TGCAGCGTTGAAGACCCCGGGGGGACCCCCCCTACTTACAATGAGCAGTTCTTC. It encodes CSVEDPGGTPPTYNEQFF.

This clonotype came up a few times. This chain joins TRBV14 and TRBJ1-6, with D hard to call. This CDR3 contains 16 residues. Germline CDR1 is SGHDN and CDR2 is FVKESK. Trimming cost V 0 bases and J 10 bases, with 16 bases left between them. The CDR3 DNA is TGTGCCAGCAGCCAAGAGCATTTCAGCCGTGGGTCACCCCTCCACTTT. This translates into CASSQEHFSRGSPLHF.

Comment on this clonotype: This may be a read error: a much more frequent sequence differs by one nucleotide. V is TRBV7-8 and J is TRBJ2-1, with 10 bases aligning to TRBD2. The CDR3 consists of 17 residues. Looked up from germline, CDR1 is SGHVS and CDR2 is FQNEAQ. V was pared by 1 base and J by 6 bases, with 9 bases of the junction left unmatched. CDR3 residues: CASSLGLAGDTCNEQFF. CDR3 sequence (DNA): TGTGCCAGCAGCTTAGGGCTAGCGGGGGATACCTGCAATGAGCAGTTCTTC.

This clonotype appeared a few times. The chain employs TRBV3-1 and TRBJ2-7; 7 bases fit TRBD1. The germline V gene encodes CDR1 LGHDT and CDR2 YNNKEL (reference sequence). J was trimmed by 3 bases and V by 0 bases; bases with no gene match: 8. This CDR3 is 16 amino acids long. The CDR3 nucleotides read TGTGCCAGCAGCCAAGATTTCGGGACAGTCTTCTACGAGCAGTACTTC. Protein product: CASSQDFGTVFYEQYF.

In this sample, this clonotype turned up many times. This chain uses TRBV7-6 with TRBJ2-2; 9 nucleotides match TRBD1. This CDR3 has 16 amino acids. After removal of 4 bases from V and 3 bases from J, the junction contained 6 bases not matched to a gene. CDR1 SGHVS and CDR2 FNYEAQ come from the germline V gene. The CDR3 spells CASSSRGTGYTGELFF. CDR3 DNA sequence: TGTGCCAGCAGCTCTAGAGGGACAGGGTACACCGGGGAGCTGTTTTTT.

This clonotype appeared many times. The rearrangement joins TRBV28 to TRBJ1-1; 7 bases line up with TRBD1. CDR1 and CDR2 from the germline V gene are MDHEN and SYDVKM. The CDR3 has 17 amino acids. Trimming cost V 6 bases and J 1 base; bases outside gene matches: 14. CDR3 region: CASRVIIWTGGNTEAFF. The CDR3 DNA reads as TGTGCCAGCAGGGTCATCATATGGACAGGAGGGAACACTGAAGCTTTCTTT.

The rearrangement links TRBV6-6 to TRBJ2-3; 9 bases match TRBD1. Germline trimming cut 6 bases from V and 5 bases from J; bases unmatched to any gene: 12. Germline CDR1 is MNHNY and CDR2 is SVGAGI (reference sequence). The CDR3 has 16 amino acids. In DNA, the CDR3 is TGTGCCAGCAGCTCGCTTACAGGGGGCCGGGGAGATACGCAGTATTTT. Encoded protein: CASSSLTGGRGDTQYF.

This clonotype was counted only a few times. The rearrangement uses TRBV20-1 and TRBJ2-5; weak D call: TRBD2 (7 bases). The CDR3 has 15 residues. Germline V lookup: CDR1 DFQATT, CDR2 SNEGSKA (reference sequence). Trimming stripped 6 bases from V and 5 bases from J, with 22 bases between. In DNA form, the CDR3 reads TGCAGTGCCAAGAATTGGGGGCAGGGAGGGGAGACCCAGTACTTC. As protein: CSAKNWGQGGETQYF.

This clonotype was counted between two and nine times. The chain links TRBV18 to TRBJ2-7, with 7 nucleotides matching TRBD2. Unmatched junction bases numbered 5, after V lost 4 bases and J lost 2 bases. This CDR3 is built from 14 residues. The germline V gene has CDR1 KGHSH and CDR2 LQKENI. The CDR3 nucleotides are TGTGCCAGCTCACAGCTAGCGGAAGCCTACGAGCAGTACTTC. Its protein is CASSQLAEAYEQYF.

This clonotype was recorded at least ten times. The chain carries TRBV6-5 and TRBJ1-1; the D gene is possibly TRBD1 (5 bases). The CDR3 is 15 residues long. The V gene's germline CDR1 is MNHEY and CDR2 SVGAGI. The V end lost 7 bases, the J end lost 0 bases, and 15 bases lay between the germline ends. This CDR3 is CASTPQDNMNTEAFF. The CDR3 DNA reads TGTGCCAGCACTCCACAGGATAACATGAACACTGAAGCTTTCTTT.

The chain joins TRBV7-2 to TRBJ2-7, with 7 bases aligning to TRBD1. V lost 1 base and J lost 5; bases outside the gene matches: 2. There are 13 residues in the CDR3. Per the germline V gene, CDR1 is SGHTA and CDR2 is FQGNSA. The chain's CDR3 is CASSLGQGDEQYV. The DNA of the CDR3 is TGTGCCAGCAGCTTAGGACAGGGAGACGAGCAGTACGTC.

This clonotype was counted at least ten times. The CDR3, as DNA: TGTGCCAGCACCCCCGGGGGCTGGCACAATGAGCAGTTCTTC. Translation gives CASTPGGWHNEQFF. The V gene is TRBV7-8, the J gene TRBJ2-1; D tentatively reads TRBD1 or TRBD2 (6 bases each). The CDR3 spans 14 residues. The V gene's germline CDR1 is SGHVS and CDR2 FQNEAQ. V was pared by 7 bases and J by 5 bases, with 15 bases between.

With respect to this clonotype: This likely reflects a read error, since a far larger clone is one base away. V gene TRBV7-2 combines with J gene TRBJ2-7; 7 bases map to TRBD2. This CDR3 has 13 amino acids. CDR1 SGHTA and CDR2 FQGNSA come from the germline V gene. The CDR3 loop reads CANSPGGSYEQYV. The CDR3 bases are TGTGCCAACAGCCCGGGGGGCTCCTACGAGCAGTACGTC.

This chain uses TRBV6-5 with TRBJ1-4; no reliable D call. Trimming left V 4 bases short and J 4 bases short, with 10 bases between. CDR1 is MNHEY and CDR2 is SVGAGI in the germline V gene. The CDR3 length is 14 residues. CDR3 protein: CASSLGANNEKLFF. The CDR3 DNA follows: TGTGCCAGCAGTTTGGGCGCGAATAATGAAAAACTGTTTTTT.

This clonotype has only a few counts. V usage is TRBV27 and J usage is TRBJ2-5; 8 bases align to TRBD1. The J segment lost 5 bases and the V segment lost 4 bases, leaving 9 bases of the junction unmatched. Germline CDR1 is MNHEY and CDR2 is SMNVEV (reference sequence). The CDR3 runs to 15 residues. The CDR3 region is CASSSRQGRWETQYF. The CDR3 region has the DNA TGTGCCAGCAGTTCCCGACAGGGGAGGTGGGAGACCCAGTACTTC.